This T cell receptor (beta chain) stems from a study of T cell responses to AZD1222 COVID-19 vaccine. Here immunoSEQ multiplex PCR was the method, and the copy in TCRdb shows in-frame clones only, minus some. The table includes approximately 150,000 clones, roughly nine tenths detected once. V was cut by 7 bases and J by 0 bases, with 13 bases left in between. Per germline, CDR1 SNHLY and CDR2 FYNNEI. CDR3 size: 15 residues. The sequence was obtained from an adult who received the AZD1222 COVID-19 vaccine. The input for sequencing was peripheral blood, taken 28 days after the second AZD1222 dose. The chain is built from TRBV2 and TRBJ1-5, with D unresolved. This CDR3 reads CASIASRGSNQPQHF. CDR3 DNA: TGTGCCAGCATCGCATCCAGAGGTAGCAATCAGCCCCAGCATTTT.